This T cell receptor (beta chain) originates from a study of CD8 T cells in Susac syndrome. A note on this clonotype: Its antigen remains unknown.

RNA was extracted with the RNeasy kit, and a quantity of about 0.45 to 1 ug was reverse transcribed using random hexamers. Amplification of TCR beta CDR3 spanned 54 Vbeta and 13 Jbeta via immunoSEQ multiplex PCR. MiXCR, run by TCRdb on the immunoSEQ multiplex PCR reads, gives a single entry per CDR3 protein. The sample yields 150,000 to 200,000 distinct CDR3 sequences, 94% seen once. Study-wide results and limits: A relatively small number of individuals underwent TCR sequencing and HLA analysis.

Sequencing of TCR beta was performed on blood CD8+ T cells and on blood CD4+ T cells. Through negative isolation, CD4+ and CD8+ T cells were obtained, while TEMRA cells were enriched using FACS. This CDR3 contains 14 residues. Germline V gene data show CDR1 as SEHNR and CDR2 as FQNEAQ (reference sequence). The germline V and J ends were trimmed by 5 bases and 7 bases, with 15 bases remaining between them. This chain links TRBV7-9 with TRBJ1-5; D is undetermined. Source material: CD4+ T cells from PBMCs. The TCR comes from a human donor with multiple sclerosis. As DNA, the CDR3 is TGTGCCAGCAGCGCCACTGGAGTACGGCAGCCCCAGCATTTT. It specifies CASSATGVRQPQHF. Full variable domain (missing parts from reference TRBV7-9 and TRBJ1-5): DTGVSQNPRHKITKRGQNVTFRCDPISEHNRLYWYRQTLGQGPEFLTYFQNEAQLEKSRLLSDRFSAERPKGSFSTLEIQRTEQGDSAMYLCASSATGVRQPQHFGDGTRLSIL.